In its sample, the clone carrying this TCR beta chain was seen a few times. The sample belongs to a study of cytomegalovirus exposure and HLA in healthy donors. This PCR relied on a set of 60 Vbeta primers and 13 Jbeta primers. The table came from immunoSEQ multiplex PCR; TCRdb's copy has only in-frame clones and leaves some out. The sample carries some 170,000 clones, roughly four fifths recorded once. The CDR3 spans 20 residues. The V end was cut by 0 bases, the J end by 4 bases, with 28 bases between. In germline, CDR1 is SGHRS, CDR2 YFSETQ. This sequence was found in a woman aged 18-35 years in good health and CMV-seropositive. What was sequenced was PBMCs. The V gene is TRBV5-1, the J gene TRBJ1-2; a possible D gene is TRBD1 (6 bases). The CDR3, as DNA: TGCGCCAGCAGCTTGGCGGCGTTTTATAGGACAGCATACCTACCCTATGGCTACACCTTC. It translates to CASSLAAFYRTAYLPYGYTF.